The 21 T cell receptor beta chains below were found in one sample sequenced in a study of T-cell memory formation after mild COVID-19. TCRdb reprocessed the 5' RACE reads via MiXCR and lists one record per CDR3 protein. The sample carries 470,000 or so distinct CDR3 sequences, roughly 25% recorded once. Material: PBMCs or a T cell subset sorted from them (not recorded which). The receptors originated from an adult woman who had mild COVID-19 (a few samples of this study predate the infection). Cell type and time point are not known.

The chain is built from TRBV7-9 and TRBJ1-2, with a possible D match to TRBD1 (6 bases). The CDR3 contains 14 residues. Between the trimmed V and J ends, which lost 4 bases and 3 bases, there was a span of 12 bases. The germline gives CDR1 SEHNR, CDR2 FQNEAQ (reference sequence). CDR3: CASSSWDIHYGYTF. The CDR3 DNA reads TGTGCCAGCAGCTCCTGGGACATTCACTATGGCTACACCTTC.

The chain is built from TRBV27 and TRBJ2-7; D not certain. The V end lost 6 bases, the J end lost 4 bases, and 13 bases lay between the germline ends. The CDR3 is 13 amino acids. Germline V lookup: CDR1 MNHEY, CDR2 SMNVEV (reference sequence). CDR3 protein: CASSLTAFYEQYF. The DNA for the CDR3 is TGTGCCAGCAGCCTAACAGCCTTTTACGAGCAGTACTTC.

This clonotype was seen many times. The chain couples TRBV5-1 to TRBJ2-2; 10 bases line up with TRBD1. Germline CDR1 and CDR2: SGHRS and YFSETQ. Unmatched junction bases numbered 0, after V lost 0 bases and J lost 4 bases. This CDR3 region has 15 residues. CDR3 residues: CASSLGTGGTGELFF. Here the CDR3 DNA reads TGCGCCAGCAGCTTGGGGACAGGGGGCACCGGGGAGCTGTTTTTT.

The rearrangement joins TRBV3-1 to TRBJ2-1, with D hard to call. The V gene's germline CDR1 is LGHDT and CDR2 YNNKEL (reference sequence). The CDR3 runs 15 residues. V was shortened by 0 bases and J by 1 base, with 7 bases between the two germline ends. CDR3 sequence: CASSQDGKSYNEQFF. As DNA, the CDR3 is TGTGCCAGCAGCCAAGATGGAAAATCCTACAATGAGCAGTTCTTC.

The V gene is TRBV10-3, the J gene TRBJ2-7; TRBD2 aligns across 8 bases. The CDR3 is made up of 15 amino acids. From germline, CDR1 is ENHRY and CDR2 SYGVKD. V trimming: 7 bases; J trimming: 8 bases; junction bases outside the gene matches: 16. The DNA of the CDR3 is TGTGCCATCATGGGGAGCGGGAGAGGCTCAGATAAGCAGTACTTC. As protein: CAIMGSGRGSDKQYF.

The chain is built from TRBV12-3 or TRBV12-4 and TRBJ2-1, with TRBD1 identical over 7 bases. The CDR3 consists of 19 residues. V shed 6 bases and J 6 bases; nucleotides not matched to a gene: 23. CDR3 coding DNA: TGTGCCAGCAGCCGCCCGTACCTTAGACAGGGTTCAAGGATCAATGAGCAGTTCTTC. It is translated as CASSRPYLRQGSRINEQFF.

This clonotype was counted a few times. The chain joins TRBV30 to TRBJ2-3; D tentatively fits TRBD1 or TRBD2 (6 bases each). Germline V gene data show CDR1 as GTSNPN and CDR2 as SVGIG (reference sequence). This CDR3 contains 16 residues. V dropped 0 bases and J dropped 3 bases, with 16 bases sitting between them. Written as DNA, the CDR3 is TGTGCCTGGAGTGTGACGCAGGGGAGGAGTACAGATACGCAGTATTTT. Its translation is CAWSVTQGRSTDTQYF.

V usage is TRBV7-9 and J usage is TRBJ1-5; TRBD1 matches 11 bases. Germline trimming cut 1 base from V and 6 bases from J; bases unmatched to any gene: 8. The CDR3 has 17 residues. Per the germline V gene, CDR1 is SEHNR and CDR2 is FQNEAQ (reference sequence). As DNA, the CDR3 is TGTGCCAGCAGCTTAGAGCAAGGGACAGGGGGAGGTCAGCCCCAGCATTTT. It codes for CASSLEQGTGGGQPQHF. Complete variable domain (other parts from reference TRBV7-9 and TRBJ1-5): DTGVSQNPRHKITKRGQNVTFRCDPISEHNRLYWYRQTLGQGPEFLTYFQNEAQLEKSRLLSDRFSAERPKGSFSTLEIQRTEQGDSAMYLCASSLEQGTGGGQPQHFGDGTRLSIL.

This clonotype was counted a single time. This sequence joins TRBV11-2 and TRBJ2-1; 9 nucleotides match TRBD2. V shed 4 bases and J 8 bases; nucleotides not matched to a gene: 15. Germline V gene lookup returns CDR1 SGHAT and CDR2 FQNNGV. The CDR3 has 17 residues. CDR3 sequence: CASSSPKEERGADEQFF. CDR3 bases: TGTGCCAGCAGCTCTCCGAAAGAGGAGCGGGGGGCAGATGAGCAGTTCTTC.

There are a few counts of this clonotype. V gene TRBV5-1 combines with J gene TRBJ2-2; D is possibly TRBD2 (5 bases). V was cut by 2 bases and J by 7 bases, with 15 bases left in between. CDR3 size: 15 residues. Germline CDR1 and CDR2: SGHRS and YFSETQ. The CDR3, as DNA: TGCGCCAGCAGCTTAGGGAGAAGGCAAAGCGGGGAGCTGTTTTTT. Protein: CASSLGRRQSGELFF.

This clonotype was observed a handful of times. The chain recombines TRBV20-1 with TRBJ2-1, with D possibly matching TRBD2 (6 bases). Germline-derived CDR1 and CDR2 are DFQATT and SNEGSKA (reference sequence). With 5 bases removed from V and 0 bases from J, the gap between germline ends came to 14 bases. This CDR3 region has 15 residues. The CDR3, as DNA: TGCAGTGCTCCGACTAGTTTGGGCTCCTACAATGAGCAGTTCTTC. Translated, it gives CSAPTSLGSYNEQFF.

The chain recombines TRBV4-1 with TRBJ2-2; a possible D gene is TRBD2 (5 bases). CDR1 and CDR2 (germline): MGHRA, YSYEKL. V dropped 8 bases and J dropped 5 bases, with 15 bases sitting between them. The CDR3 consists of 14 residues. In nucleotides, the CDR3 is TGCGCCAGCTCTCGGATGCCGGGGACCGGGGAGCTGTTTTTT. As protein: CASSRMPGTGELFF.

This CDR3 reads CASSEGALGEAFF. The CDR3 DNA reads TGTGCCAGCAGCGAGGGGGCCCTCGGGGAAGCTTTCTTT. The V gene is TRBV7-2, the J gene TRBJ1-1, with TRBD1 identical over 7 bases. This CDR3 contains 13 residues. V shed 5 bases, J shed 8 bases, and the junction held 8 bases outside the gene matches. CDR1 and CDR2 (germline): SGHTA, FQGNSA.

The chain employs TRBV10-3 and TRBJ2-3; TRBD2 aligns across 9 bases. V shed 7 bases and J 7 bases; nucleotides not matched to a gene: 12. There are 15 residues in the CDR3. Germline CDR1 is ENHRY and CDR2 is SYGVKD. The CDR3 region is CAITSSTSGRNTQYF. DNA of the CDR3: TGTGCCATCACCAGTTCGACTAGCGGAAGAAATACGCAGTATTTT.

The chain employs TRBV6-5 and TRBJ2-7; 8 nucleotides match TRBD2. The CDR3 extends over 13 amino acids. V lost 10 bases, J lost 0 bases, and 5 bases stayed unmatched. Germline V gives CDR1 MNHEY, CDR2 SVGAGI. CDR3 region: CATAGGASYEQYF. CDR3 sequence (DNA): TGTGCCACCGCGGGGGGCGCCTCCTACGAGCAGTACTTC.

This clonotype was seen a few times. This chain joins TRBV4-1 and TRBJ2-7; TRBD1 matches 8 bases. Trimming removed 1 base from V and 0 bases from J; junction bases left unmatched: 2. Germline assignment: CDR1 MGHRA and CDR2 YSYEKL. The length of the CDR3 is 15 residues. The CDR3 sequence: CASSQGQGPSYEQYF. For the CDR3, the DNA is TGCGCCAGCAGCCAAGGACAGGGGCCCTCCTACGAGCAGTACTTC.

There are a few counts of this clonotype. The chain employs TRBV29-1 and TRBJ2-7; D not certain. The length of the CDR3 is 14 residues. With 0 bases removed from V and 4 bases from J, the gap between germline ends came to 13 bases. The germline V gene has CDR1 SQVTM and CDR2 ANQGSEA. CDR3 protein: CSVEDGRKRYEQYF. The CDR3 region has the DNA TGCAGCGTTGAAGATGGCAGGAAACGATACGAGCAGTACTTC.

This clonotype is a singleton in its sample. This could be a read error, since a much larger clone is one nucleotide away. V and J are TRBV30 and TRBJ2-7, with D hard to call. The better agreement between TRBJ2-1 and the DNA end casts doubt on the J call. The CDR3 consists of 13 residues. The V gene's germline CDR1 is GTSNPN and CDR2 SVGIG (reference sequence). CDR3 in DNA: TGTGCCTGGAGTGTACGTGGGGTATCCGAGCAGTTCTTC. Protein: CAWSVRGVSEQFF.

This clonotype was observed a few times. V usage is TRBV15 and J usage is TRBJ2-1, with 9 bases aligning to TRBD2. This CDR3 comprises 16 residues. With 0 bases clipped from V and 6 bases from J, the junction kept 6 bases outside the gene matches. Per germline, CDR1 LNHNV and CDR2 YYDKDF (reference sequence). CDR3 DNA: TGTGCCACCAGCAGAGAAATGAGCGGGGGGTTCAATGAGCAGTTCTTC. The encoded protein is CATSREMSGGFNEQFF. The whole variable domain, remainder taken from reference TRBV15 and TRBJ2-1, is DAMVIQNPRYQVTQFGKPVTLSCSQTLNHNVMYWYQQKSSQAPKLLFHYYDKDFNNEADTPDNFQSRRPNTSFCFLDIRSPGLGDTAMYLCATSREMSGGFNEQFFGPGTRLTVL.

Only a few counts were recorded for this clonotype. The chain combines TRBV4-3 with TRBJ2-2; D gene uncertain. In germline, CDR1 is LGHNA, CDR2 YSLEER. This CDR3 region has 14 residues. Trimming took off 0 bases at V and 6 bases at J, with 8 bases between the two ends. CDR3 DNA sequence: TGCGCCAGCAGCCAAGAGAGGTGGTCCGGGGAGCTGTTTTTT. Translating gives CASSQERWSGELFF.

V is TRBV4-2 and J is TRBJ1-1, with D unclear. V was cut by 1 base and J by 0 bases, with 15 bases left in between. CDR3 length: 17 amino acids. Per the germline V gene, CDR1 is LGHNA and CDR2 is YNFKEQ. CDR3 sequence reads: CASSQGPERAMNTEAFF. As DNA, the CDR3 is TGTGCCAGCAGCCAAGGGCCAGAAAGAGCCATGAACACTGAAGCTTTCTTT.